The T cell receptor (beta chain) under discussion was sequenced for a study of shared clonotypes between healthy human individuals. Study-level points and caveats: On the whole, naive subsets had larger estimated richness than memory subsets had. Non-shared clonotypes had lower generation probabilities than those shared by all four donors.

Some clones are missing from TCRdb's copy, which holds only in-frame ones; the method was immunoSEQ multiplex PCR. The sample shows more than 2,000,000 clones, roughly nine tenths of them seen only once. Remarks on this clone: Its cognate antigen is unknown.

The donors, healthy adults who were HIV-negative, had experienced no recent acute infections or vaccinations. The specimen sequenced was naive CD4+ T cells sorted from blood. Subset noted: CD45RA+ positively selected. The TCR originated in a man between 18 and 29 years old in good health.

As DNA, the CDR3 is TGTGCCAGCAGTGACCAACTTGTGGGCTCCTATAATTCACCCCTCCACTTT. Its translation is CASSDQLVGSYNSPLHF. The chain combines TRBV6-4 with TRBJ1-6, with D uncertain. The CDR3 extends over 17 amino acids. V lost 2 bases and J lost 0, with 11 bases in between. Germline lookup yields CDR1 MRHNA and CDR2 SNTAGT.